Listed here are 12 T cell receptor beta chains from one sample, sequenced in a study of cytotoxic CD8 clonotypes in ibrutinib-treated CLL. Data came from immunoSEQ multiplex PCR; TCRdb stores just in-frame clones and leaves some out. The table records 160,000 or so clones, around nine tenths of them present only once. The specimen was PBMCs, collected at disease progression, from a patient treated with ibrutinib. The receptors stem from a human donor with chronic lymphocytic leukemia.

V gene TRBV2 combines with J gene TRBJ1-4, with 9 bases identical to TRBD1. Germline CDR1 and CDR2: SNHLY and FYNNEI. CDR3 length: 16 amino acids. The ends lost 6 bases at V and 4 bases at J; junction bases unmatched: 9. The CDR3 coding sequence is TGTGCCAGCAGAACAAGGACAGGGGCCCGTAATGAAAAACTGTTTTTT. Its translation is CASRTRTGARNEKLFF. Full variable domain (remainder filled in from reference TRBV2 and TRBJ1-4): EPEVTQTPSHQVTQMGQEVILRCVPISNHLYFYWYRQILGQKVEFLVSFYNNEISEKSEIFDDQFSVERPDGSNFTLKIRSTKLEDSAMYFCASRTRTGARNEKLFFGSGTQLSVL.

The chain is built from TRBV5-1 and TRBJ2-1; 9 bases match TRBD2. The CDR3 length is 15 residues. CDR1 and CDR2 (germline): SGHRS, YFSETQ. Trimming removed 2 bases from V and 5 bases from J; junction bases left unmatched: 5. The CDR3 DNA reads TGCGCCAGCAGCTTAAGAGCGGGAGGCCACAATGAGCAGTTCTTC. This gives the protein CASSLRAGGHNEQFF. Combining the CDR3 with reference TRBV5-1 and TRBJ2-1 gives the whole variable domain KAGVTQTPRYLIKTRGQQVTLSCSPISGHRSVSWYQQTPGQGLQFLFEYFSETQRNKGNFPGRFSGRQFSNSRSEMNVSTLELGDSALYLCASSLRAGGHNEQFFGPGTRLTVL.

The genes are TRBV7-9 and TRBJ1-1; 8 nucleotides match TRBD1. The length of the CDR3 is 15 residues. The V gene's germline CDR1 is SEHNR and CDR2 FQNEAQ (reference sequence). V gave up 3 bases and J gave up 6 bases; unmatched junction bases: 9. CDR3 loop: CASSFEDRVGPEAFF. CDR3 bases: TGTGCCAGCAGCTTCGAGGACAGGGTGGGTCCTGAAGCTTTCTTT.

This chain links TRBV5-4 with TRBJ2-2; 13 nucleotides align to TRBD2. V was pared by 4 bases and J by 3 bases, with 3 bases of the junction left unmatched. Germline V gene data show CDR1 as SGHNT and CDR2 as YYREEE (reference sequence). The CDR3 runs 16 residues. CDR3 coding DNA: TGTGCCAGCAGCCCCGGACTAGCGGGAGACACCGGGGAGCTGTTTTTT. It translates to CASSPGLAGDTGELFF.

The chain combines TRBV10-3 with TRBJ1-2, with D unresolved. CDR1 and CDR2 from the germline V gene are ENHRY and SYGVKD. The V gene lost 4 bases and the J gene lost 0 bases, with 6 bases spanning the gap. The CDR3 totals 13 residues. The CDR3 sequence: CAISVQPNYGYTF. In DNA, the CDR3 is TGTGCCATCAGTGTGCAACCTAACTATGGCTACACCTTC.

V gene TRBV5-1 combines with J gene TRBJ1-1; possibly TRBD1 for D (5 bases). V was pared by 0 bases and J by 10 bases, with 19 bases between. This CDR3 region has 15 residues. Germline V gives CDR1 SGHRS, CDR2 YFSETQ. The CDR3 spells CASSLDWTVAGGAFF. Here the CDR3 DNA reads TGCGCCAGCAGCTTGGATTGGACGGTCGCCGGGGGAGCTTTCTTT.

The chain carries TRBV5-4 and TRBJ2-5; D uncertain. This CDR3 spans 14 amino acids. Germline V gives CDR1 SGHNT, CDR2 YYREEE (reference sequence). Trimming shortened V by 0 bases and J by 4 bases, and 10 bases separated the two germline ends. Here the CDR3 reads CASSLGSSGETQYF. CDR3 in DNA: TGTGCCAGCAGCTTGGGGAGTAGTGGAGAGACCCAGTACTTC.

The chain carries TRBV10-3 and TRBJ2-7, with 8 positions matching TRBD1. Germline-derived CDR1 and CDR2 are ENHRY and SYGVKD. V shed 4 bases, J shed 1 base, and the junction held 6 bases outside the gene matches. CDR3 length: 15 residues. CDR3 amino acids: CAISVGQEISYEQYF. The CDR3 nucleotides read TGTGCCATCAGTGTGGGACAGGAGATTTCCTACGAGCAGTACTTC.

V gene TRBV18 combines with J gene TRBJ2-1; 8 bases align to TRBD1. The CDR3 sequence is 15 residues long. Germline V CDR1 and CDR2: KGHSH, LQKENI. The V segment lost 2 bases and the J segment 8 bases; nucleotides outside the gene matches: 8. CDR3 amino acids: CASSPSQGAMDEQFF. In DNA form, the CDR3 reads TGTGCCAGCTCACCAAGCCAGGGGGCGATGGATGAGCAGTTCTTC.

The genes are TRBV25-1 and TRBJ2-7; D ambiguous. CDR1 and CDR2 (germline): MGHDK, SYGVNS. This CDR3 comprises 12 residues. V was shortened by 6 bases and J by 3 bases, with 9 bases between the two germline ends. CDR3 amino acids: CASRFGNYEQYF. The CDR3 bases are TGTGCCAGCAGGTTCGGAAACTACGAGCAGTACTTC.

The chain uses TRBV28 and TRBJ1-1; D is unclear. The ends were cut back, 5 bases at V and 4 bases at J, with 8 bases in the middle. CDR3 length equals 12 residues. CDR1 MDHEN and CDR2 SYDVKM come from the germline V gene. The chain's CDR3 is CASSTPGTEAFF. The CDR3 DNA reads TGTGCCAGCAGTACCCCGGGCACTGAAGCTTTCTTT.

The CDR3 is CSVSTNRRDTQYF. For the CDR3, the DNA is TGCAGCGTGTCGACAAATAGAAGAGATACGCAGTATTTT. The chain joins TRBV29-1 to TRBJ2-3; D is unresolved. Germline V gene lookup returns CDR1 SQVTM and CDR2 ANQGSEA. V lost 6 bases and J 5 bases, leaving 15 bases between the germline ends. CDR3 length: 13 residues.